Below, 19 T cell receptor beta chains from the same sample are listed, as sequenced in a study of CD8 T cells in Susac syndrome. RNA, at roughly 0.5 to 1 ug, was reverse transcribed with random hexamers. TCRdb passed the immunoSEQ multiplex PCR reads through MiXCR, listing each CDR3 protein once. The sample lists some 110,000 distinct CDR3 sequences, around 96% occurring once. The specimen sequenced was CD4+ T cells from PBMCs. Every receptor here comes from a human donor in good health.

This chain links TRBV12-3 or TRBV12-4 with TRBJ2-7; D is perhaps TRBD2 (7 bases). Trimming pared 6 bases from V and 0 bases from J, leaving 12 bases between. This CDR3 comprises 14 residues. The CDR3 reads CASRPRGASYEQYF. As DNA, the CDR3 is TGTGCCAGCAGACCACGGGGGGCCTCCTACGAGCAGTACTTC.

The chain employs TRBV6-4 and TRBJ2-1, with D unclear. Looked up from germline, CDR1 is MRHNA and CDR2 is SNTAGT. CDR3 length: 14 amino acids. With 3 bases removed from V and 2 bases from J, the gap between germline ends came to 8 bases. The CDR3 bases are TGTGCCAGCAGTGAAGGGATAACCTACAATGAGCAGTTCTTC. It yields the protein CASSEGITYNEQFF.

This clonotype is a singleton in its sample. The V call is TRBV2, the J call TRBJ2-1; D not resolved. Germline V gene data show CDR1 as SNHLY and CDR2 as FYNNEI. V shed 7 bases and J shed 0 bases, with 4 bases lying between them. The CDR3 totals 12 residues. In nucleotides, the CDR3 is TGTGCCAGCAAGGGCTCCTACAATGAGCAGTTCTTC. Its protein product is CASKGSYNEQFF.

The CDR3 is CASSQGTPAYEQYF. For the CDR3, the DNA is TGTGCCAGCAGCCAAGGGACCCCCGCCTACGAGCAGTACTTC. The chain combines TRBV14 with TRBJ2-7, with D hard to call. Germline V CDR1 and CDR2: SGHDN, FVKESK. This CDR3 has 14 amino acids. Trimming left V 1 base short and J 2 bases short, with 9 bases between.

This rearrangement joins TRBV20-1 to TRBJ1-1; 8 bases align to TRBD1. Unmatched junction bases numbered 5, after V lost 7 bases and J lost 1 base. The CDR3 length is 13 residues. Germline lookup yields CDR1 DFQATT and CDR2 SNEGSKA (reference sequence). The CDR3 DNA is TGCAGTGTAGACAGGGGCCCGAACACTGAAGCTTTCTTT. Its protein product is CSVDRGPNTEAFF.

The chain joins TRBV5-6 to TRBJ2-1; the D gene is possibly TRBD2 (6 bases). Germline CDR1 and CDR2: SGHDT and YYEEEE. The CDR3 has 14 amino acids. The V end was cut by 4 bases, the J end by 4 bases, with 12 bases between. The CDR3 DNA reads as TGTGCCAGCAGCCCCGGAGGGGTGTACAATGAGCAGTTCTTC. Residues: CASSPGGVYNEQFF.

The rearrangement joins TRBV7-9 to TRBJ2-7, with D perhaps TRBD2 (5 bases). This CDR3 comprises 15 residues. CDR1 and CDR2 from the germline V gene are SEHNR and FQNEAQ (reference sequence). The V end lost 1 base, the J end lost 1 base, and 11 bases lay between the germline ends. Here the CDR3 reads CASSLEVGDSYEQYF. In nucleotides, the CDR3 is TGTGCCAGCAGCTTAGAAGTCGGGGATTCCTACGAGCAGTACTTC.

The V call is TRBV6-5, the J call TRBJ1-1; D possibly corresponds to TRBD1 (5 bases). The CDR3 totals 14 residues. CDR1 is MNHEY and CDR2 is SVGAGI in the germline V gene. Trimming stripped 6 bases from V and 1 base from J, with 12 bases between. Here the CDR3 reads CASSPWGENTEAFF. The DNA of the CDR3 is TGTGCCAGCAGCCCCTGGGGGGAGAACACTGAAGCTTTCTTT.

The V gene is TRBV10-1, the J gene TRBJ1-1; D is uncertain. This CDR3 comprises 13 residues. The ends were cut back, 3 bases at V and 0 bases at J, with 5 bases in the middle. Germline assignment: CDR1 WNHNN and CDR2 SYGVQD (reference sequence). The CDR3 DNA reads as TGCGCCAGCAGTGAACAGCTGAACACTGAAGCTTTCTTT. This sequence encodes CASSEQLNTEAFF.

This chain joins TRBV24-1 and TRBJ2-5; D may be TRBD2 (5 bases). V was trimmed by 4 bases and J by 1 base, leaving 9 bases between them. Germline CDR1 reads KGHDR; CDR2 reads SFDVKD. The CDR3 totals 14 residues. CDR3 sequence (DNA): TGTGCCACCAGTGAAGGAGGAGGCCAAGAGACCCAGTACTTC. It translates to CATSEGGGQETQYF.

This CDR3 is CASSLAPIYNEQFF. In DNA, the CDR3 is TGTGCCAGCAGCTTAGCCCCGATCTACAATGAGCAGTTCTTC. V usage is TRBV11-2 and J usage is TRBJ2-1; D remains unclear. Germline CDR1 reads SGHAT; CDR2 reads FQNNGV. Trimming took 1 base from V and 3 from J, leaving 7 bases between them. This CDR3 has 14 residues.

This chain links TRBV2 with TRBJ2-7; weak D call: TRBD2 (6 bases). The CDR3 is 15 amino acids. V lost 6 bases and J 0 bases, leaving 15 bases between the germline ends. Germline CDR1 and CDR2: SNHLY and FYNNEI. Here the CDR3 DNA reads TGTGCCAGCAGATCATTAGCCGGGAGCTCCTACGAGCAGTACTTC. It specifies CASRSLAGSSYEQYF.

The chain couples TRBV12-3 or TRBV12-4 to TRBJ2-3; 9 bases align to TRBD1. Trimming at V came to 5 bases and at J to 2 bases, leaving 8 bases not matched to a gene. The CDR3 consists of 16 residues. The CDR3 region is CASSAGTGRTTDTQYF. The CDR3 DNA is TGTGCCAGCAGTGCCGGGACAGGGAGGACCACAGATACGCAGTATTTT.

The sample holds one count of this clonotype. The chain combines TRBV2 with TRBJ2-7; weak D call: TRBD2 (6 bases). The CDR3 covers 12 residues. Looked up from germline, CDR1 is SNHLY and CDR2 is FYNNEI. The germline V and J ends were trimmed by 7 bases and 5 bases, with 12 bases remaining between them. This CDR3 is CASKEEGDEQYF. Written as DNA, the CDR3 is TGTGCCAGCAAGGAGGAGGGAGACGAGCAGTACTTC.

CDR3 loop: CASSATGGYEQYF. In nucleotides, the CDR3 is TGCGCCAGCAGTGCGACAGGGGGCTACGAGCAGTACTTC. The chain is built from TRBV5-1 and TRBJ2-7, with 9 bases that match TRBD1. Trimming cost V 5 bases and J 3 bases; bases outside gene matches: 3. Germline CDR1 SGHRS, CDR2 YFSETQ. There are 13 residues in the CDR3.

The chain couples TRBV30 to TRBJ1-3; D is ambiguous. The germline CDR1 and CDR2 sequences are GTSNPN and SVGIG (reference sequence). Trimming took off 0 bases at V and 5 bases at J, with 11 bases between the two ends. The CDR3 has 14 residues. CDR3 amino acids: CAWSVNFLRNTIYF. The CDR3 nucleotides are TGTGCCTGGAGTGTTAACTTTCTGAGAAACACCATATATTTT.

CDR3 sequence reads: CSARVGLAGYNEQFF. DNA for the CDR3: TGCAGTGCTAGAGTGGGACTAGCGGGATACAATGAGCAGTTCTTC. The V call is TRBV20-1, the J call TRBJ2-1; the match to TRBD2 covers 13 bases. Germline V gene lookup returns CDR1 DFQATT and CDR2 SNEGSKA (reference sequence). CDR3 length equals 15 residues. Unmatched junction bases numbered 1, after V lost 1 base and J lost 4 bases.

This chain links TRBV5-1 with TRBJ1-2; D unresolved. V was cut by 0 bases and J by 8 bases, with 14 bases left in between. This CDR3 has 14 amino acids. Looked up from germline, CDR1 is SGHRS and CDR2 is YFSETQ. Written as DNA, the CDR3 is TGCGCCAGCAGCTTGGCCGAGGTGAGAGGCGGCTACACCTTC. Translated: CASSLAEVRGGYTF. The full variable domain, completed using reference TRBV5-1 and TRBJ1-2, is KAGVTQTPRYLIKTRGQQVTLSCSPISGHRSVSWYQQTPGQGLQFLFEYFSETQRNKGNFPGRFSGRQFSNSRSEMNVSTLELGDSALYLCASSLAEVRGGYTFGSGTRLTVV.

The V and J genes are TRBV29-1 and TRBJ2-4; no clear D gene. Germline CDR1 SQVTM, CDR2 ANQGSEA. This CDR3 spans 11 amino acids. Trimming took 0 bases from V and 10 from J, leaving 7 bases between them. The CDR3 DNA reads TGCAGCGTTGAAGATTACGGGATTCAGTACTTC. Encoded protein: CSVEDYGIQYF.